This entry concerns a single T cell receptor (beta chain). The antigen remains unidentified. This specimen belongs to a study of T cell clonotyping in hematopoietic cell transplantation. Study findings and constraints: Recipient TCR diversity dropped after transplant; expanded clonotypes rose from day 30 to 180.

The assay was immunoSEQ multiplex PCR, and TCRdb's table has in-frame clones only and misses some. The profile covers around 15,000 clones, with around 98% appearing a single time and roughly 4% taken by the ten largest. Per germline, CDR1 SGDLS and CDR2 YYNGEE. V was cut by 3 bases and J by 0 bases, with 9 bases left in between. The length of the CDR3 is 14 residues. The sample in question was peripheral blood mononuclear cells, obtained 30 days after allogeneic stem cell transplant. This clonotype originated in a female patient in her fifties or sixties who had an allogeneic stem cell transplant from an unrelated donor, so T cells may come from the graft donor. Some clones in this sample may be carry-over from other donors' samples. The genes are TRBV9 and TRBJ1-2, with D maybe TRBD1 (5 bases). This CDR3 reads CASSGSGTNYGYTF. The DNA for the CDR3 is TGTGCCAGCAGCGGGTCAGGGACTAACTATGGCTACACCTTC.